This T cell receptor beta chain was identified during a study of blood T cell repertoires in COVID-19. The CDR3 is 21 residues long. The junction had 20 bases not matched to a gene; V was cut back by 0 bases and J by 1 base. Germline CDR1 and CDR2: SGHDN and FVKESK. TCRdb keeps only in-frame clones here, not all; method: immunoSEQ multiplex PCR. Of around 130,000 clones in the sample, 84% were seen once. The chain links TRBV14 to TRBJ2-7, with 8 bases fitting TRBD2. The sequenced material came from peripheral blood. This clonotype was sampled from an older woman with acute or convalescent COVID-19. The CDR3 DNA is TGTGCCAGCAGCCAAGAAAGCCATCGCGGGGGCGGGGGGCAGTTTTCCTACGAGCAGTACTTC. This codes for CASSQESHRGGGGQFSYEQYF.